This passage covers 2 T cell receptor beta chains from one sample sequenced in a study of T cell repertoires in cytomegalovirus infection. Their cognate antigens are unknown. TCRdb re-derived calls from the reads in MiXCR, one entry per CDR3 protein. The table has approximately 260,000 distinct CDR3 sequences, 20% to 25% seen once. Sequenced material: cultured PBMCs, taken from culture after CMV antigen stimulation. The receptors stem from a human donor in good health (CMV status not recorded). Some clones in this sample may be carry-over from other donors' samples.

This clonotype has more than one count but fewer than ten. The gene calls are TRBV30 and TRBJ1-2; tentative D call: TRBD1 (5 bases). Per germline, CDR1 GTSNPN and CDR2 SVGIG (reference sequence). V was trimmed by 1 base and J by 3 bases, leaving 15 bases between them. This CDR3 has 15 amino acids. CDR3 residues: CAWSEPGFIYYGYTF. DNA of the CDR3: TGTGCCTGGAGTGAACCAGGGTTCATTTACTATGGCTACACCTTC.

The rearrangement joins TRBV4-3 to TRBJ2-5; maybe TRBD2 (5 bases). CDR1 is LGHNA, CDR2 YSLEER, per germline. The CDR3 contains 15 residues. Between the trimmed V and J ends, which lost 0 bases and 2 bases, there was a span of 10 bases. The CDR3 coding sequence is TGCGCCAGCAGCCAAGAAGCGGTCGCACAAGAGACCCAGTACTTC. Translating gives CASSQEAVAQETQYF.